One sample yielded the 8 T cell receptor beta chains listed below, sequenced in a study of blood T cell repertoires in COVID-19 (TCRdb year 2020). Library prep was done by the immunoSEQ multiplex PCR assay. Imported from immuneACCESS, the table was reduced by TCRdb to in-frame sequences with V and J called. These copies leave out some clones; in studies compared against another copy, an unresolved V gene accounts for under half, and the cause of the remainder is not known. The sample table shows about 270,000 clones, and approximately 84% are seen once. The ten most abundant clones make up roughly 1.5% of the sample. The sequenced material came from peripheral blood. All receptors derive from a human donor with COVID-19, enrolled during active disease. The donor label of this sample is uncertain.

The chain carries TRBV3-1 (or the pseudogene TRBV3-2) and TRBJ2-1; unclear D gene. This CDR3 is 15 amino acids long. V shed 0 bases and J shed 0 bases, with 6 bases lying between them. From germline, CDR1 is LGHDT and CDR2 YNNKEL (reference sequence). The DNA for the CDR3 is TGTGCCAGCAGCCAAGACTATAGCTCCTACAATGAGCAGTTCTTC. Amino acid sequence: CASSQDYSSYNEQFF.

This clone has a single count. The chain is built from TRBV27 and TRBJ1-2, with 10 bases fitting TRBD1. The germline CDR1 and CDR2 sequences are MNHEY and SMNVEV (reference sequence). J gave up 13 bases and V 4 bases, and 6 bases lay outside the gene matches. The length of the CDR3 is 12 residues. The DNA for the CDR3 is TGTGCCAGCAGTTGGGGGACAGGGGATGCCACCTTC. Protein: CASSWGTGDATF.

J is TRBJ2-6 and V is TRBV30, with 12 bases that match TRBD2. Germline CDR1 is GTSNPN and CDR2 is SVGIG (reference sequence). The CDR3 is 18 amino acids. V gave up 3 bases and J gave up 3 bases; unmatched junction bases: 9. CDR3 in amino acids: CAWSRKLAGGGGANVLTF. CDR3 in DNA: TGTGCCTGGAGCCGAAAACTAGCGGGAGGAGGTGGGGCCAACGTCCTGACTTTC. The full variable domain, rest sourced from reference TRBV30 and TRBJ2-6, is SQTIHQWPATLVQPVGSPLSLECTVEGTSNPNLYWYRQAAGRGLQLLFYSVGIGQISSEVPQNLSASRPQDRQFILSSKKLLLSDSGFYLCAWSRKLAGGGGANVLTFGAGSRLTVL.

The CDR3 nucleotides read TGTGCCAGCAAATTTCTGGGGGGCGAGCAGTACTTC. Encoded protein: CASKFLGGEQYF. The chain recombines TRBV3-1 (or the pseudogene TRBV3-2) with TRBJ2-7, with D perhaps matching TRBD2 (6 bases). This CDR3 comprises 12 residues. Per the germline V gene, CDR1 is LGHDT and CDR2 is YNNKEL (reference sequence). V was clipped by 7 bases and J by 6 bases, with 13 bases between them.

This clone was counted between two and nine times. The rearrangement links TRBV7-9 to TRBJ1-2, with TRBD1 as a possible D gene (5 bases). V was clipped by 5 bases and J by 0 bases, with 10 bases between them. Germline CDR1 is SEHNR and CDR2 is FQNEAQ (reference sequence). The CDR3 consists of 14 residues. The CDR3 is CASSLTAANYGYTF. The CDR3 coding sequence is TGTGCCAGCAGCCTGACAGCAGCTAACTATGGCTACACCTTC.

The gene calls are TRBV9 and TRBJ2-5, with a possible D match to TRBD2 (5 bases). The V end was cut by 3 bases, the J end by 7 bases, with 19 bases between. CDR1 SGDLS and CDR2 YYNGEE come from the germline V gene. The CDR3 sequence is 15 residues long. CDR3 amino acids: CASSAFQWEPGTQYF. As DNA, the CDR3 is TGTGCCAGCAGCGCATTCCAGTGGGAGCCAGGGACCCAGTACTTC.

The V and J genes are TRBV3-1 (or the pseudogene TRBV3-2) and TRBJ1-3; D gene uncertain. The CDR3 extends over 15 amino acids. Germline loops: CDR1 LGHDT, CDR2 YNNKEL (reference sequence). V was clipped by 0 bases and J by 4 bases, with 10 bases between them. CDR3 residues: CASSQDVTGGNTIYF. In nucleotides, the CDR3 is TGTGCCAGCAGCCAAGATGTGACGGGAGGAAACACCATATATTTT.

J is TRBJ2-5 and V is TRBV7-8; possibly TRBD2 for D (5 bases). The germline V and J ends were trimmed by 4 bases and 4 bases, with 16 bases remaining between them. Looked up from germline, CDR1 is SGHVS and CDR2 is FQNEAQ. The CDR3 is made up of 15 amino acids. The CDR3: CASSYGGAGTETQYF. The CDR3 DNA reads as TGTGCCAGCAGCTACGGAGGAGCCGGAACAGAGACCCAGTACTTC.